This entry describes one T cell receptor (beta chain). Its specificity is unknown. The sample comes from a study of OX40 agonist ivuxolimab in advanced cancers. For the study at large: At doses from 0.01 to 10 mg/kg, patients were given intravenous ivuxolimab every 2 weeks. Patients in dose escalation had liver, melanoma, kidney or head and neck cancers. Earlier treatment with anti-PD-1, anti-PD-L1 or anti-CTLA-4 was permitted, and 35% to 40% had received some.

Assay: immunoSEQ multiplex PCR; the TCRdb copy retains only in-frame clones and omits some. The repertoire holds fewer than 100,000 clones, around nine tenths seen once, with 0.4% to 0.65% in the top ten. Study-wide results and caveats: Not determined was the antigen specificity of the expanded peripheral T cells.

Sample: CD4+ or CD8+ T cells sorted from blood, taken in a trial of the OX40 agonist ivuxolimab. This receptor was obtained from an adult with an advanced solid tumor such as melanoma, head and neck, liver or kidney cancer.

CDR3 residues: CASSSGTSGTQYF. The CDR3 DNA reads as TGTGCCAGCAGTTCCGGGACTAGTGGGACCCAGTACTTC. The genes are TRBV6-5 and TRBJ2-5; 8 nucleotides agree with TRBD2. V trimming: 4 bases; J trimming: 7 bases; junction bases outside the gene matches: 5. CDR1 is MNHEY, CDR2 SVGAGI, per germline. CDR3 length: 13 amino acids.